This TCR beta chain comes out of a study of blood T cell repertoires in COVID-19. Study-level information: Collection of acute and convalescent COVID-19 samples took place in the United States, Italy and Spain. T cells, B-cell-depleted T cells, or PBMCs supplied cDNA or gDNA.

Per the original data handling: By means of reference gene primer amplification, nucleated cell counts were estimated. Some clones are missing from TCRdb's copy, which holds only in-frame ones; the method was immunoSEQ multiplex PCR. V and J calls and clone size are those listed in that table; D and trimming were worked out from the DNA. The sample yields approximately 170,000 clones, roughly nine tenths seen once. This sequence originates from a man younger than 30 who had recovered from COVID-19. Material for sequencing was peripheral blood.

The CDR3 loop is CASSSIPQETQYF. In DNA form, the CDR3 reads TGTGCCAGCAGCTCCATCCCCCAAGAGACCCAGTACTTC. The chain employs TRBV7-3 and TRBJ2-5; D is unclear. The CDR3 has 13 amino acids. V was shortened by 4 bases and J by 1 base, with 7 bases between the two germline ends. The germline V gene encodes CDR1 SGHTA and CDR2 FQGTGA.